This T cell receptor beta chain originates from a study of T cells in localized non-small cell lung cancer. Study-wide points: Heterogeneity remains possible because sequencing was limited to only one tumor region. T cell clonality was highest in uninvolved adjacent lung, above tumor. Longer overall survival associated with higher blood T cell density; shorter survival with higher adjacent-lung clonality.

TCRdb's copy holds only in-frame clones and misses some; the assay was immunoSEQ multiplex PCR. Among around 130,000 clones listed, more than 80% were seen once. As regards this clone: Its cognate antigen is unknown.

The V gene's germline CDR1 is SQVTM and CDR2 ANQGSEA. This CDR3 region has 17 residues. The TCR originated in a female donor at least 60 years old with stage I lung adenocarcinoma. The chain couples TRBV29-1 to TRBJ2-5, with 14 bases lining up with TRBD2. The J call may be incorrect, as the DNA end agrees better with TRBJ2-7. The sequencing used peripheral blood, collected before any cancer treatment. The CDR3, as DNA: TGCAGCGTTACCGGGACTAGCGGGGGTCCCAGCTCCTACGAGCAGTACTTC. Its translation is CSVTGTSGGPSSYEQYF.